Listed below are T cell receptor beta chains from one sample, sequenced in a study of cytotoxic CD8 clonotypes in ibrutinib-treated CLL. Measured with immunoSEQ multiplex PCR; TCRdb has only the in-frame clones, and not every one. The data contain 250,000 to 350,000 clones, roughly three quarters of them singletons. The sequencing used PBMCs, collected at disease progression, from a patient treated with ibrutinib. Receptor source: a human donor with chronic lymphocytic leukemia. Each CDR3 is given with its conserved first and last residue. D genes are given only for firm matches. The size entry is marked missing in some rows and otherwise reads once, few, many or a size class.

v_gene	abundance	j_gene	d_gene	CDR3nt	CDR3aa
TRBV5-1	few	TRBJ2-7	TRBD1	TGCGCCAGCAGCTTGGCTGGCAGGGGGCGTTACGAGCAGTACTTC	CASSLAGRGRYEQYF
TRBV7-9	-	TRBJ1-1	-	TGTGCCAGCAGCTCAAAACGGGAGAACACTGAAGCTTTCTTT	CASSSKRENTEAFF
TRBV18	-	TRBJ1-2	-	TGTGCCAGCTCACCACTGACTGAAATTAACTATGGCTACACCTTC	CASSPLTEINYGYTF
TRBV7-2	-	TRBJ2-1	TRBD2	TGTGCCAGCAGCTTTAGCGGGGGGGTTTATTACAATGAGCAGTTCTTC	CASSFSGGVYYNEQFF
TRBV10-3	-	TRBJ2-7	-	TGTGCCATCAGTGGTTTATCCCCAAGTGGGAGCTCCTACGAGCAGTACTTC	CAISGLSPSGSSYEQYF
TRBV7-3	-	TRBJ2-5	TRBD2	TGTGCCAGCAGCCCCGGGACTAGCGGGACTGGCCCGGAGACCCAGTACTTC	CASSPGTSGTGPETQYF
TRBV19	-	TRBJ2-3	-	TGTGCCAGTAGTACATTCGCAGAGGGCACAGATACGCAGTATTTT	CASSTFAEGTDTQYF
TRBV10-3	-	TRBJ2-3	TRBD2	TGTGCCATCAGTGTTAGCGGGGGGGCCACAGATACGCAGTATTTT	CAISVSGGATDTQYF
TRBV11-2	-	TRBJ2-5	TRBD2	TGTGCCAGCAGCTTAGAACTAGCGAAGACCCAGTACTTC	CASSLELAKTQYF
TRBV5-6	few	TRBJ1-4	-	TGTGCCAGCAGCCGTGACAGCGCTAATGAAAAACTGTTTTTT	CASSRDSANEKLFF
TRBV7-9	few	TRBJ1-6	-	TGTGCCAGCAGCGGTGTAAGGGGAATGGAGGCACCCCTCCACTTT	CASSGVRGMEAPLHF
TRBV11-2	once	TRBJ2-7	TRBD1	TGTGCCAGCAGCAATCGGAACAGGGGAGCCTACGAGCAGTACTTC	CASSNRNRGAYEQYF
TRBV29-1	-	TRBJ2-1	TRBD2	TGCAGCGTTGGAACCGGGACTAGCGGGGTCGGTGAGCAGTTCTTC	CSVGTGTSGVGEQFF
TRBV7-6	-	TRBJ1-1	-	TGTGCCAGCAGCATCACTCCGAACACTGAAGCTTTCTTT	CASSITPNTEAFF
TRBV7-9	-	TRBJ2-1	-	TGTGCCAGCAGCTTAGGATCGGTCAATGAGCAGTTCTTC	CASSLGSVNEQFF
TRBV5-6	-	TRBJ2-7	TRBD1	TGTGCCAGCAGCCGAACCACAGGGGTGAACCGAGACGAGCAGTACTTC	CASSRTTGVNRDEQYF
TRBV29-1	-	TRBJ1-1	-	TGCAGCGGCGTTACAGGGTTGGGCACTGAAGCTTTCTTT	CSGVTGLGTEAFF
TRBV28	-	TRBJ2-7	TRBD2	TGTGCCAGCAGCACAGGCTTACTAGCGGGGAGGGGCCGGCAGTACTTC	CASSTGLLAGRGRQYF
TRBV27	-	TRBJ2-7	TRBD2	TGTGCCAGCAGTTTAACGGGACTAGCGGGTAACGAGCAGTACTTC	CASSLTGLAGNEQYF
TRBV14	-	TRBJ2-7	-	TGTGCCAGCAGCCAAGTTCAGACGGGGGAGCAGTACTTC	CASSQVQTGEQYF
TRBV7-6	-	TRBJ2-5	-	TGTGCCAGCAGCTTAAGCGTATTTCCGGGGCAAGAGACCCAGTACTTC	CASSLSVFPGQETQYF
TRBV4-3	-	TRBJ2-5	-	TGCGCCAGCAGCCCCAGGCAGGGATCTTCCCAAGAGACCCAGTACTTC	CASSPRQGSSQETQYF
TRBV27	-	TRBJ1-6	-	TGTGCCAGCAGTTTCGTATTGGATTCACCCCTCCACTTT	CASSFVLDSPLHF
TRBV29-1	-	TRBJ1-2	-	TGCAGCGTTGATAAGGGGAGTACCTATGGCTACACCTTC	CSVDKGSTYGYTF
TRBV6-1	few	TRBJ1-5	-	TGTGCCAGCGGTCGTATTAGCAATCAGCCCCAGCATTTT	CASGRISNQPQHF
TRBV11-1	-	TRBJ2-5	TRBD1	TGTGCCAGCAGCCCCGACAGGGCCTACGAAGAGACCCAGTACTTC	CASSPDRAYEETQYF
TRBV2	-	TRBJ1-1	TRBD1	TGTGCCAGCAGATTGGACAGGGCGCGAATTTACACTGAAGCTTTCTTT	CASRLDRARIYTEAFF
TRBV7-6	few	TRBJ2-2	-	TGTGCCAGCAGCTTAGCAGGGGCTACCGGGGAGCTGTTTTTT	CASSLAGATGELFF
TRBV29-1	-	TRBJ1-1	-	TGCAGCGACTCGGACAGCTTGAACACTGAAGCTTTCTTT	CSDSDSLNTEAFF